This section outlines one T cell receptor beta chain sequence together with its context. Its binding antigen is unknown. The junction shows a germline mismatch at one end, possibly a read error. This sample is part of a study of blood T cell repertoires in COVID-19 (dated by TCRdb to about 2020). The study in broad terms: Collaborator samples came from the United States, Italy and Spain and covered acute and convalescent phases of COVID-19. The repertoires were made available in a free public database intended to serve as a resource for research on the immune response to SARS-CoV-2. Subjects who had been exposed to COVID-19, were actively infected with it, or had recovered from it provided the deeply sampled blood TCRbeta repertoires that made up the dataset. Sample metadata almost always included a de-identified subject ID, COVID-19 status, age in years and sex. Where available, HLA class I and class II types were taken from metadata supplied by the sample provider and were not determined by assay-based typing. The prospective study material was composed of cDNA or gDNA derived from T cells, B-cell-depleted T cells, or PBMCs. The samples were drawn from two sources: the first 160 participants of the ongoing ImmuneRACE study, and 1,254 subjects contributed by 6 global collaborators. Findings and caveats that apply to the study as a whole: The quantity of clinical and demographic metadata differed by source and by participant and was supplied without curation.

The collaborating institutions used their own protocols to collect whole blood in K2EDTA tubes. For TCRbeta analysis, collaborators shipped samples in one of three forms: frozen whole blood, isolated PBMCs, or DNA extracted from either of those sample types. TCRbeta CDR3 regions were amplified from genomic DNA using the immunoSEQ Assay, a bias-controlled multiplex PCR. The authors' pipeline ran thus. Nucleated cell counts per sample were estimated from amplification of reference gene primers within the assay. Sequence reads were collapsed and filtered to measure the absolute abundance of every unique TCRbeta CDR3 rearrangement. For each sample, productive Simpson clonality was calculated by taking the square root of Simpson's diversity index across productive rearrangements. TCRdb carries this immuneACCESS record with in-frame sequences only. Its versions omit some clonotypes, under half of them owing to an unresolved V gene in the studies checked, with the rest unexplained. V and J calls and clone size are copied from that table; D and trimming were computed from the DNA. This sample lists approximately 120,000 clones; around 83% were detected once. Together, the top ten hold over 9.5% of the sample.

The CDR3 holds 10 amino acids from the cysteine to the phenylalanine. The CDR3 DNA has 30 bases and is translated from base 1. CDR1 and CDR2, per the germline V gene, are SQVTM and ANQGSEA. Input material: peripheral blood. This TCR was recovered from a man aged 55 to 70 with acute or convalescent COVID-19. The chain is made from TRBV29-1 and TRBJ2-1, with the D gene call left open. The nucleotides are TGCAGCGTTGATGGAGCGAACACGGTCTTC. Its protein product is CSVDGANTVF.